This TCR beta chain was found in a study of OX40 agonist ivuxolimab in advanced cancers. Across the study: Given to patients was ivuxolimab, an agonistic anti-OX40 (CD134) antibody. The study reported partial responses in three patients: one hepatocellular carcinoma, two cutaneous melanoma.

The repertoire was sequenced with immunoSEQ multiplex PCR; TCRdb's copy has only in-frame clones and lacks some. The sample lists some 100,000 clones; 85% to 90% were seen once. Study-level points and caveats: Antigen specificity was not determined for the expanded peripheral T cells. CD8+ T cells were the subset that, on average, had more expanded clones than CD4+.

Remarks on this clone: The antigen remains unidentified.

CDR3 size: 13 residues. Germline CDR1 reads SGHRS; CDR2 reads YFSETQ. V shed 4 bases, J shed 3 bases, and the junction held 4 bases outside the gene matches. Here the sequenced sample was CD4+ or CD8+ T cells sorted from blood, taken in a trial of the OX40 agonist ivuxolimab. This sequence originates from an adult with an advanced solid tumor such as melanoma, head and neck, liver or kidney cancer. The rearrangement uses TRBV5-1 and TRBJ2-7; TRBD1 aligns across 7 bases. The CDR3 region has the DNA TGCGCCAGCAGCCCGCGACAGGGCTACGAGCAGTACTTC. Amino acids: CASSPRQGYEQYF.